Listed below are T cell receptor beta chains from one sample, sequenced in a study of vaccination and CD4 T cells after COVID-19. TCRdb called the PCR reads again in MiXCR, with one record for every CDR3 protein. This table holds about 11,000 distinct CDR3 sequences, roughly 66% found once. Their specific antigens are unknown. The sequenced sample consisted of CD4+ T cells from blood, cultured in vitro. These receptor sequences come from a human donor who had recovered from COVID-19. Each CDR3 is given with its conserved first and last residue. Fields, in order: clone size, V gene, J gene, D gene, CDR3 length, CDR3 DNA, CDR3 protein. D genes are given only for firm matches. Size values are once, few and many counts, or a class for expanded clones, and some rows have none.

>.|TRBV20-1|TRBJ1-5|.|15
TGCAGTGCTAGCAAGGGGCAGGGAGGTCGACAGCCCCAGCATTTT
CSASKGQGGRQPQHF
>.|TRBV7-3|TRBJ2-1|.|15
TGTGCCAGCAGCTGGACCCAAACCGGATACAATGAGCAGTTCTTC
CASSWTQTGYNEQFF
>.|TRBV7-6|TRBJ2-5|.|15
TGTGCCAGCAGCGACGGACTGATCCTAGGAGAGACCCAGTACTTC
CASSDGLILGETQYF
>.|TRBV11-1|TRBJ2-1|.|16
TGTGCCAGCAGCTCCGACTTTGCGGGATCTCGGAATGAGCAGTTCTTC
CASSSDFAGSRNEQFF
>.|TRBV12-3/TRBV12-4|TRBJ1-2|.|13
TGTGCCAGCAGTTTAGGGGGTAACTATGGCTACACCTTC
CASSLGGNYGYTF
>.|TRBV6-7|TRBJ2-7|TRBD2|16
TGTGCCAGCAGCTCCGCCGGGACTAGTGCCCTCTACGAGCAGTACTTC
CASSSAGTSALYEQYF
>.|TRBV5-6|TRBJ1-1|.|13
TGTGCCAGCAGCTTTTTCCAGGGGACTGAAGCTTTCTTT
CASSFFQGTEAFF
>.|TRBV27|TRBJ2-1|TRBD2|15
TGTGCCAGCATTAATAGCGGGAGCTCCTACAATGAGCAGTTCTTC
CASINSGSSYNEQFF
>few|TRBV20-1|TRBJ2-7|.|12
TGCAGTGCTAGAGCATCAGGGGCCGAGCAGTACTTC
CSARASGAEQYF
>.|TRBV7-2|TRBJ1-2|TRBD1|12
TGTGCCAGGCAACAGGGGAACTATGGCTACACCTTC
CARQQGNYGYTF
>.|TRBV24-1|TRBJ2-3|.|17
TGTGCCACCAGTGATTTAGGGGCCGGAGCTAGCACAGATACGCAGTATTTT
CATSDLGAGASTDTQYF
>.|TRBV7-2|TRBJ2-7|TRBD2|15
TGTGCCAGCAGCTTGGGCAGCGGGAGAATCTACGAGCAGTACTTC
CASSLGSGRIYEQYF
>once|TRBV6-5|TRBJ1-6|.|18
TGTGCCAGCAGTTACAGGGCCAGACCGAGCTCCTATAATTCACCCCTCCACTTT
CASSYRARPSSYNSPLHF
>.|TRBV28|TRBJ1-1|.|14
TGTGCCAGCAGTCCGGGGGCCTTGGGCACTGAAGCTTTCTTT
CASSPGALGTEAFF
>.|TRBV19|TRBJ2-5|TRBD2|15
TGTGCCAGTAGTATTACCGGGACTACGACAGAGACCCAGTACTTC
CASSITGTTTETQYF
>.|TRBV29-1|TRBJ2-5|.|11
TGCAGCGTGTACGGGTCAGAGACCCAGTACTTC
CSVYGSETQYF
>once|TRBV28|TRBJ1-1|.|14
TGTGCCAGCAGCTACATACCCCCTCCCCCTGAAGCTTTCTTT
CASSYIPPPPEAFF
>.|TRBV6-1|TRBJ1-5|.|15
TGTGCCAGCAGTGCTATCGGTGGCAGCAATCAGCCCCAGCATTTT
CASSAIGGSNQPQHF
>.|TRBV7-2|TRBJ1-1|TRBD1|13
TGTGCCAGCAGCTTACCCCCGGGACAGCAAGCTTTCTTT
CASSLPPGQQAFF
>.|TRBV20-1|TRBJ2-7|TRBD2|12
TGCAGTGTCCGCGGGGGAGCCTACGAGCAGTACTTC
CSVRGGAYEQYF
>.|TRBV7-9|TRBJ2-3|.|15
TGTGCCAGCAGCTTAGTGGTGGGAAGCACAGATACGCAGTATTTT
CASSLVVGSTDTQYF
>few|TRBV20-1|TRBJ2-3|.|14
TGCAGTTCTGCGGGCGGGCGGAGCACAGATACGCAGTATTTT
CSSAGGRSTDTQYF
>.|TRBV20-1|TRBJ2-7|.|14
TGCAGTGCTGGGGGGCATAGGGGATCCTACGAGCAGTACTTC
CSAGGHRGSYEQYF